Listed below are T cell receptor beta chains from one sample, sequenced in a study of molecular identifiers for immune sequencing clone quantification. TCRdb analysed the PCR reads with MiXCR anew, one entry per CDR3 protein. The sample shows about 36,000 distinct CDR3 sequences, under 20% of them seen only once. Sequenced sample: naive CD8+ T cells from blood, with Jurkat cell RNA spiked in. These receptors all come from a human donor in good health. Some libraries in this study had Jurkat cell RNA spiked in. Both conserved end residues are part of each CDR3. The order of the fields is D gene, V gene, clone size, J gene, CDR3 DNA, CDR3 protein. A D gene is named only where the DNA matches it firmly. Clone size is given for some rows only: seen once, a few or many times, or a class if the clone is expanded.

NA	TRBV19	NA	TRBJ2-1	TGTGCCACCACTAAGAATGGTGGGGTAAATGAGCAGTTCTTC	CATTKNGGVNEQFF
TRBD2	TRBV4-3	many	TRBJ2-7	TGCGCCAGCAGCCAAGATCTGGGGGGGATAAGCTCCTACGAGCAGTACTTC	CASSQDLGGISSYEQYF
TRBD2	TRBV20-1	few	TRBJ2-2	TGCAGTGCTAGAGATGTTTTTTTAGGGACTAGGAACACCGGGGAGCTGTTTTTT	CSARDVFLGTRNTGELFF
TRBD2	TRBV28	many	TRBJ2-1	TGTGCCAGCAGTATACTAGCGGGAGTCCGGGTGGAGCAGTTCTTC	CASSILAGVRVEQFF
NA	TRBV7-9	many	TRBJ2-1	TGTGCCAGCAGCTTACCCCTGGCGGCCTACAATGAGCAGTTCTTC	CASSLPLAAYNEQFF
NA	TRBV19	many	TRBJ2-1	TGTGCCAGTAGTTCAGGCACTAATGAGCAGTTCTTC	CASSSGTNEQFF
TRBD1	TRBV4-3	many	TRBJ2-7	TGCGCCAGCAGCCAAACACAGGGGCAGTACTACGAGCAGTACTTC	CASSQTQGQYYEQYF
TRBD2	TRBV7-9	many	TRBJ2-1	TGTGCCAGCAGCTTAGTAGCGGGAGGGGGCAATGAGCAGTTCTTC	CASSLVAGGGNEQFF
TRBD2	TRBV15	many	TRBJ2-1	TGTGCCACCAGCAGAGATATGCCCCCCACTAGCGGGAGTTTGCAGTTCTTC	CATSRDMPPTSGSLQFF
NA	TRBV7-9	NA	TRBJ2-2	TGTGCCAGCAGCTTAGCCCAAAACACCGGGGAGCTGTTTTTT	CASSLAQNTGELFF
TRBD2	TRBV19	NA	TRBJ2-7	TGTGCCAGTAGTGTCACTAGCGGGAGTTACGAGCAGTACTTC	CASSVTSGSYEQYF
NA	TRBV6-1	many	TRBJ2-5	TGTGCCAGCAGCGGGACGGATCAAGAGACCCAGTACTTC	CASSGTDQETQYF
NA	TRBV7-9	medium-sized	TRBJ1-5	TGTGCCAGCAGCTTAGCGCGGTCAGGGACTCAGCCCCAGCATTTT	CASSLARSGTQPQHF
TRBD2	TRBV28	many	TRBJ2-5	TGTGCCAGCAGCCCTCCCGACGGGAGGGTCAAAGAGACCCAGTACTTC	CASSPPDGRVKETQYF
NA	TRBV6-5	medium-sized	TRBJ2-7	TGTGCCAGCAGCCGACAACACCAGGGATTAACCTACGAGCAGTACTTC	CASSRQHQGLTYEQYF
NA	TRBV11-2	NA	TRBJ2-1	TGTGCCAGCAGCTGGGGTGGGAATGAGCAGTTCTTC	CASSWGGNEQFF
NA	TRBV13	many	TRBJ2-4	TGTGCCAGCAGCTTAGGGCCCATGAACATTCAGTACTTC	CASSLGPMNIQYF
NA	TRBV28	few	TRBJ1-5	TGTGCCAGCACTTCAGGGTACAATCAGCCCCAGCATTTT	CASTSGYNQPQHF
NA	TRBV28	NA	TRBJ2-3	TGTGCCAGCAGAATAGATACAGATACGCAGTATTTT	CASRIDTDTQYF
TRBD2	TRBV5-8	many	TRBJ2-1	TGTGCCAGCAGCCGCGCGGGACTAGCGGGAGTACCCTACAATGAGCAGTTCTTC	CASSRAGLAGVPYNEQFF
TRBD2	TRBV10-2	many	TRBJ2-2	TGCGCCAGCATGGGACTAGCGGGGACCGGGGAGCTGTTTTTT	CASMGLAGTGELFF
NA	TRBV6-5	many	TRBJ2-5	TGTGCCAGCAGCCCAGAGGGAGAGACCCAGTACTTC	CASSPEGETQYF
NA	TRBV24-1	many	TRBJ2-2	TGTGCCACCAGTGATCGGAGGGGGGACCGGAACACCGGGGAGCTGTTTTTT	CATSDRRGDRNTGELFF
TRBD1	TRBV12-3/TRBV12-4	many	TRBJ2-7	TGTGCCAGCAGTTTAAGGCGACAGGGGGACGAGCAGTACTTC	CASSLRRQGDEQYF
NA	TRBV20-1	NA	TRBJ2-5	TGCAGTGCTAGACGGAGGGATCAGACCCAGTACTTC	CSARRRDQTQYF
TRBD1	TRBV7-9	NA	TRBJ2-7	TGTGCCAGCAGCTTCGGGCGACAGGGGCTTTACGAGCAGTACTTC	CASSFGRQGLYEQYF
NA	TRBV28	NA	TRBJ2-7	TGTGCCAGCAGTTTCGACAGGTTCTACGAGCAGTACTTC	CASSFDRFYEQYF
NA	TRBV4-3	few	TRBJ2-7	TGCGCCAGCAGCCAAACCCCCCGAAACAGAAAAACAGCCTACGAGCAGTACTTC	CASSQTPRNRKTAYEQYF
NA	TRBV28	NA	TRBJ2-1	TGTGCCAGCAGTGGCCCCCTCTTTCAGCGGGACAATGAGCAGTTCTTC	CASSGPLFQRDNEQFF
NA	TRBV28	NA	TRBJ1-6	TGTGCCAACAGTTTATGGGGAAATAATTCACCCCTCCACTTT	CANSLWGNNSPLHF
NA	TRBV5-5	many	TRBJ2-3	TGTGCCAGCACGGTCGCGGGCTACGGCACAGATACGCAGTATTTT	CASTVAGYGTDTQYF
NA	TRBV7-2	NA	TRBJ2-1	TGTGCCAGCAGCCGCCCTAGCGAGCAGTACAATGAGCAGTTCTTC	CASSRPSEQYNEQFF
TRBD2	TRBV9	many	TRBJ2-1	TGTGCCAGCGAGGGACTAGCGGGACATGAGCAGTTCTTC	CASEGLAGHEQFF
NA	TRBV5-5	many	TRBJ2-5	TGTGCCAGCAGCCAAAAACTTACAGAAATCCAAGAGACCCAGTACTTC	CASSQKLTEIQETQYF
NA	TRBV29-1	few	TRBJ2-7	TGCAGCGTTGAAATTTCCAGCCGATCCTACGAGCAGTACTTC	CSVEISSRSYEQYF
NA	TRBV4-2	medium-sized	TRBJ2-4	TGTGCCAGCAGCCTTGGGACAATTCAGTACTTC	CASSLGTIQYF
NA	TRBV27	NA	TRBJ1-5	TGTGCCAGCAGTCCCGCTCCTAGCTGGGGGTTCGTCCAGCCCCAGCATTTT	CASSPAPSWGFVQPQHF
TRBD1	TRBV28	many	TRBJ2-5	TGTGCCAGCAGTCCCCGGGGACAGCAAGAGACCCAGTACTTC	CASSPRGQQETQYF
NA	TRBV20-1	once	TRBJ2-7	TGCAGTGTCGCAGCCACCCAGGGAACCTACGAGCAGTACTTC	CSVAATQGTYEQYF
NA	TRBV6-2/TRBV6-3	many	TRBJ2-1	TGTGCCAGCAGCCATGGGGGCTATAACAATGAGCAGTTCTTC	CASSHGGYNNEQFF
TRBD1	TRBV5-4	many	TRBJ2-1	TGTGCCAGCAGCTTGACAGGGGATGAGCAGTTCTTC	CASSLTGDEQFF
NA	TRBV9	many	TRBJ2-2	TGTGCCAGCAGCGTAGATTTAGGGGGAATCACCGGGGAGCTGTTTTTT	CASSVDLGGITGELFF
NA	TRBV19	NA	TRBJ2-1	TGTGCCAGTAGTCTTCACCCGGGACTGAAAAATGAGCAGTTCTTC	CASSLHPGLKNEQFF
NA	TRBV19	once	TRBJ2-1	TGTGCCAGTAGTATAGTTGTGGGAGTTCGCAATGAGCAGTTCTTC	CASSIVVGVRNEQFF
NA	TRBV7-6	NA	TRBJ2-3	TGTGCCAGCAGCTTAGTTTCGTGGGACCTCACAGATACGCAGTATTTT	CASSLVSWDLTDTQYF
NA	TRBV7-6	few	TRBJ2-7	TGTGCCAGCAGCTTAGGGACGGCCTCCTACGAGCAGTACTTC	CASSLGTASYEQYF
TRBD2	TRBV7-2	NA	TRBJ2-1	TGTGCCAGCAGCTTCACCCAAGGACTAGCGGGATTCTACAATGAGCAGTTCTTC	CASSFTQGLAGFYNEQFF
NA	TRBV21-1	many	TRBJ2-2	TGTGCCAGCCCCAGGGCAGACACCGGGGAGCTGTTTTTT	CASPRADTGELFF